A selection of T cell receptor beta chains follows, all from one sample in a study of T-cell memory formation after mild COVID-19. TCRdb processed the 5' RACE reads anew with MiXCR; each CDR3 protein has one entry. The profile shows more than 100,000 distinct CDR3 sequences, approximately 15% of them singletons. The sample comprised PBMCs or a T cell subset sorted from them (not recorded which). Every receptor here comes from a man between 18 and 35 years old who had mild COVID-19 (a few samples of this study predate the infection). Cell type and time point are not known. Both conserved end residues are part of each CDR3. D genes are given only for firm matches. Size values are once, few and many counts, or a class for expanded clones, and some rows have none.

>TRBJ2-2|TRBV7-2|TRBD2|.
TGTGCCAGCAGCTTAGAGTTAGCGGGCACCGGGGAGCTGTTTTTT
CASSLELAGTGELFF
>TRBJ1-2|TRBV7-2|.|.
TGTGCCAGCAGCCTCAGGGGACCATCCCGAGGCTACACCTTC
CASSLRGPSRGYTF
>TRBJ1-1|TRBV5-1|.|.
TGCGCCAGCAGGGAAGCGATGAACACTGAAGCTTTCTTT
CASREAMNTEAFF
>TRBJ2-1|TRBV12-3/TRBV12-4|TRBD2|.
TGTGCCAGCAGCAAAATAGCGGGGAGGGATGAGCAGTTCTTC
CASSKIAGRDEQFF
>TRBJ2-2|TRBV5-1|.|many
TGCGCCAGCAGCAGCGGACAGAGCGCCGGGGAGCTGTTTTTT
CASSSGQSAGELFF
>TRBJ2-5|TRBV5-1|.|few
TGCGCCAGCAGCTTGGGAATAGGGGCCTCTAAGAAAGAGACCCAGTACTTC
CASSLGIGASKKETQYF
>TRBJ2-2|TRBV29-1|.|.
TGCAGCGTCGAAAGACAGGAACACACCGGGGAGCTGTTTTTT
CSVERQEHTGELFF
>TRBJ2-3|TRBV7-9|.|few
TGTGCCAGCAGCTTTATCCGGCTGGGGCCTGGGGATACGCAGTATTTT
CASSFIRLGPGDTQYF
>TRBJ2-5|TRBV4-1|TRBD1|.
TGCGCCAGCAGCCAAGGCGACAGGGGGTTTCAGGAGACCCAGTACTTC
CASSQGDRGFQETQYF
>TRBJ1-1|TRBV6-1|TRBD1|few
TGTGCCAGCAGTGAACCCGGGGACAGGCCTGAAGCTTTCTTT
CASSEPGDRPEAFF
>TRBJ2-3|TRBV5-4|TRBD2|few
TGTGCCAGCAGTCAGACTAGCGGATTCACAGATACGCAGTATTTT
CASSQTSGFTDTQYF
>TRBJ2-7|TRBV5-1|.|few
TGCGCCAGCAGCACGCTGTCAGCCGCCTACGAGCAGTACTTC
CASSTLSAAYEQYF
>TRBJ2-1|TRBV5-4|TRBD2|few
TGTGCCAGCAGCCGACCTAGCGGGGGGGCCTACAATGAGCAGTTCTTC
CASSRPSGGAYNEQFF
>TRBJ2-3|TRBV6-2/TRBV6-3|.|.
TGTGCCAGCAGTTACCCGGGGGATCTATCAGATACGCAGTATTTT
CASSYPGDLSDTQYF
>TRBJ2-7|TRBV4-1|.|.
TGCGCCAGCAGCCAAGATCCCCAGGCGGGCTCCTACGAGCAGTACTTC
CASSQDPQAGSYEQYF
>TRBJ2-3|TRBV9|TRBD1|few
TGTGCCAGCAGCGGGGGACAGTCAGATACGCAGTATTTT
CASSGGQSDTQYF
>TRBJ2-5|TRBV10-3|.|few
TGTGCCATCAGTGCCAATCGGGTCCAAGAGACCCAGTACTTC
CAISANRVQETQYF
>TRBJ2-2|TRBV5-1|TRBD2|few
TGCGCCAGCAGCTTGATAGCGGGGACGAACACCGGGGAGCTGTTTTTT
CASSLIAGTNTGELFF
>TRBJ2-3|TRBV6-2/TRBV6-3|TRBD1|.
TGTGCCAGCAGTTACTCCGGGACAGGGGCGGTGGATACGCAGTATTTT
CASSYSGTGAVDTQYF
>TRBJ1-6|TRBV9|TRBD1|many
TGTGCCAGCGGAAAAGGGGGCAGTAATTCACCCCTCCACTTT
CASGKGGSNSPLHF
>TRBJ2-3|TRBV9|TRBD2|.
TGTGCCAGCAGCGTAGTCGGGGGGGCAGTCACAGATACGCAGTATTTT
CASSVVGGAVTDTQYF
>TRBJ2-1|TRBV4-3|TRBD2|few
TGCGCCAGCAGCCAAGGTCCGGGAGGATACAATGAGCAGTTCTTC
CASSQGPGGYNEQFF
>TRBJ2-1|TRBV6-2/TRBV6-3|.|many
TGTGCCAGCAGAAACGGAGTCAATGAGCAGTTCTTC
CASRNGVNEQFF
>TRBJ2-3|TRBV20-1|TRBD2|.
TGCAGTGGAAGCCTTAGCGGGCCCACAGATACGCAGTATTTT
CSGSLSGPTDTQYF
>TRBJ1-4|TRBV4-3|TRBD1|few
TGCGCCAGCAGCCAAGATACGGGGGACAGACTGTTTTTT
CASSQDTGDRLFF
>TRBJ2-3|TRBV5-1|TRBD2|.
TGCGCCAGCAGCGCCTGGGTTAGCGGGGGGGTCACAGATACGCAGTATTTT
CASSAWVSGGVTDTQYF